The 21 T cell receptor beta chains reported below all come from one sample, sequenced in a study of T cell repertoires in cytomegalovirus infection. TCRdb re-derived calls from the reads in MiXCR, one entry per CDR3 protein. The sample consists of roughly 860,000 distinct CDR3 sequences, roughly 33% of them appearing once. For these TCRs, the target antigens are not known. The starting material was cultured CD8+ T cells from PBMCs, obtained from culture after CMV antigen stimulation. Receptor source: a human donor in good health (CMV status not recorded). Some clones in this sample may be carry-over from other donors' samples.

This chain uses TRBV3-1 with TRBJ2-4, with D perhaps matching TRBD2 (6 bases). CDR1 is LGHDT, CDR2 YNNKEL, per germline (reference sequence). The CDR3 runs to 16 residues. The ends were cut back, 4 bases at V and 0 bases at J, with 13 bases in the middle. CDR3 region: CASSPLAGLAKNIQYF. The CDR3 DNA reads TGTGCCAGCAGCCCATTGGCGGGGTTAGCCAAAAACATTCAGTACTTC.

This clonotype has a handful of counts. The genes are TRBV7-3 and TRBJ2-1; possibly TRBD1 or TRBD2 for D (5 bases each). Trimming stripped 1 base from V and 0 bases from J, with 19 bases between. The germline V gene encodes CDR1 SGHTA and CDR2 FQGTGA. The CDR3 spans 19 residues. As DNA, the CDR3 is TGTGCCAGCAGCTTAAAAGGAAAGGGACGGAAGTCCTCCTACAATGAGCAGTTCTTC. This sequence encodes CASSLKGKGRKSSYNEQFF. The complete variable domain, with remaining parts taken from reference TRBV7-3 and TRBJ2-1, reads GAGVSQTPSNKVTEKGKYVELRCDPISGHTALYWYRQSLGQGPEFLIYFQGTGAADDSGLPNDRFFAVRPEGSVSTLKIQRTERGDSAVYLCASSLKGKGRKSSYNEQFFGPGTRLTVL.

The rearrangement joins TRBV12-5 to TRBJ2-2; D gene unclear. The CDR3 runs 15 residues. Germline CDR1 is LGHNT and CDR2 is FRNRAP. V was clipped by 3 bases and J by 0 bases, with 8 bases between them. The CDR3: CASGFLATNTGELFF. The CDR3 bases are TGTGCTAGTGGTTTCTTGGCGACGAACACCGGGGAGCTGTTTTTT.

This rearrangement joins TRBV4-3 to TRBJ2-1; D gene uncertain. Per the germline V gene, CDR1 is LGHNA and CDR2 is YSLEER. The CDR3 loop spans 15 amino acids. The V gene lost 2 bases and the J gene lost 0 bases, with 8 bases spanning the gap. CDR3 protein: CASSQWSDSYNEQFF. As DNA, the CDR3 is TGCGCCAGCAGCCAATGGTCAGACTCCTACAATGAGCAGTTCTTC.

V and J are TRBV24-1 and TRBJ1-6, with D maybe TRBD1 (6 bases). Germline V gene sequence: CDR1 KGHDR, CDR2 SFDVKD. V was pared by 4 bases and J by 8 bases, with 17 bases between. The CDR3 runs 16 residues. CDR3 bases: TGTGCCACCAGTGACGGGGTAGGGGGGCCGGATTCACCCCTCCACTTT. As protein: CATSDGVGGPDSPLHF.

The genes are TRBV6-5 and TRBJ1-2; possibly TRBD1 for D (6 bases). Germline V lookup: CDR1 MNHEY, CDR2 SVGAGI. The germline V and J ends were trimmed by 6 bases and 2 bases, with 13 bases remaining between them. The CDR3 sequence is 14 residues long. The CDR3 DNA is TGTGCCAGCAGGTGGACAGCCGGAAACTATGGCTACACCTTC. This gives the protein CASRWTAGNYGYTF.

This clonotype was found a few times. The chain is built from TRBV7-6 and TRBJ2-4; D not resolved. The CDR3 extends over 15 amino acids. V lost 4 bases, J lost 5 bases, and 15 bases lay in between. CDR1 and CDR2 from the germline V gene are SGHVS and FNYEAQ. CDR3 sequence (DNA): TGTGCCAGCAGCTCTACCACTGACGGCGAAAACATTCAGTACTTC. Translating gives CASSSTTDGENIQYF. Together with reference TRBV7-6 and TRBJ2-4, the CDR3 gives the full variable domain: GAGVSQSPRYKVTKRGQDVALRCDPISGHVSLYWYRQALGQGPEFLTYFNYEAQQDKSGLPNDRFSAERPEGSISTLTIQRTEQRDSAMYRCASSSTTDGENIQYFGAGTRLSVL.

This clonotype was counted at least ten times. The chain uses TRBV27 and TRBJ1-1; D gene ambiguous. Trimming removed 6 bases from V and 3 bases from J, with 11 bases in between. Per the germline V gene, CDR1 is MNHEY and CDR2 is SMNVEV (reference sequence). CDR3 length: 13 residues. The chain's CDR3 is CASRTGWDTEAFF. CDR3 coding DNA: TGTGCCAGCAGAACGGGTTGGGACACTGAAGCTTTCTTT.

The chain couples TRBV6-2 or TRBV6-3 to TRBJ2-7; D not certain. V was pared by 2 bases and J by 3 bases, with 8 bases between. CDR3 length: 13 amino acids. Germline values: CDR1 MNHEY, CDR2 SVGEGT. CDR3: CASSYVNLYEQYV. Here the CDR3 DNA reads TGTGCCAGCAGTTACGTCAACCTCTACGAGCAGTACGTC.

This clonotype was seen repeatedly, ten times or more. The V call is TRBV12-3 or TRBV12-4, the J call TRBJ1-6; 9 nucleotides agree with TRBD1. The CDR3 has 15 amino acids. The V and J ends lost 1 base and 9 bases, in that order; junction bases with no gene match: 4. CDR3 sequence: CASSLGGQGASPLHF. The CDR3 DNA is TGTGCCAGCAGTTTAGGGGGACAGGGAGCTTCACCCCTCCACTTT.

A note on this clonotype: A much larger clone sits a single nucleotide away, making a read error possible. This sequence joins TRBV7-4 and TRBJ2-7; no reliable D call. The CDR3 has 13 residues. Germline V gene sequence: CDR1 SGHVT, CDR2 SQSDAQ. The DNA for the CDR3 is TGTGCCAACAGCTTATATCCCAGCGATCAGCAGTACTTC. Its translation: CANSLYPSDQQYF.

DNA for the CDR3: TGTGCCATCACTGCCGTCGGGGCTGAAGGCTACACCTTC. Protein sequence: CAITAVGAEGYTF. The chain is built from TRBV10-3 and TRBJ1-2; TRBD1 might be the D (5 bases). The germline CDR1 and CDR2 sequences are ENHRY and SYGVKD. Trimming cost V 7 bases and J 8 bases, with 17 bases left between them. The CDR3 is 13 residues long.

This clonotype has just a few counts. The V gene is TRBV19, the J gene TRBJ2-7; no clear D. V was pared by 3 bases and J by 2 bases, with 8 bases between. Germline CDR1 is LNHDA and CDR2 is SQIVND (reference sequence). CDR3 size: 13 residues. The CDR3 sequence: CASSIDIAYEQYF. As DNA, the CDR3 is TGTGCCAGTAGTATTGACATCGCCTACGAGCAGTACTTC.

The V call is TRBV24-1, the J call TRBJ1-2, with a tentative D call TRBD1 (6 bases). Germline lookup yields CDR1 KGHDR and CDR2 SFDVKD. The CDR3 length is 15 residues. V was shortened by 4 bases and J by 4 bases, with 15 bases between the two germline ends. CDR3 in DNA: TGTGCCACCAGTGAGGCAGGGGCTTCAATCTATGGCTACACCTTC. Residues: CATSEAGASIYGYTF.

The chain joins TRBV7-8 to TRBJ1-2; D unclear. This CDR3 has 15 residues. V was cut by 1 base and J by 2 bases, with 11 bases left in between. CDR1 SGHVS and CDR2 FQNEAQ come from the germline V gene. The CDR3 is CASSLEMARNYGYTF. The CDR3 DNA is TGTGCCAGCAGCTTAGAAATGGCCAGGAACTATGGCTACACCTTC.

This clonotype was observed at least ten times. The chain is built from TRBV2 and TRBJ2-1; TRBD2 matches at 12 bases. V was pared by 8 bases and J by 0 bases, with 8 bases of the junction left unmatched. CDR1 and CDR2 (germline): SNHLY, FYNNEI. The CDR3 totals 17 residues. CDR3: CASEPSGGAGSYNEQFF. CDR3 bases: TGTGCCAGCGAGCCTAGCGGGGGGGCGGGCTCCTACAATGAGCAGTTCTTC.

The rearrangement links TRBV5-1 to TRBJ2-5; D possibly corresponds to TRBD2 (5 bases). V was clipped by 0 bases and J by 0 bases, with 21 bases between them. Looked up from germline, CDR1 is SGHRS and CDR2 is YFSETQ. CDR3 size: 19 residues. The CDR3 DNA follows: TGCGCCAGCAGCTTGGACCCCAGGACGGATCGGGGATACCAAGAGACCCAGTACTTC. This translates into CASSLDPRTDRGYQETQYF. Variable domain in full (rest from reference TRBV5-1 and TRBJ2-5): KAGVTQTPRYLIKTRGQQVTLSCSPISGHRSVSWYQQTPGQGLQFLFEYFSETQRNKGNFPGRFSGRQFSNSRSEMNVSTLELGDSALYLCASSLDPRTDRGYQETQYFGPGTRLLVL.

At least ten counts were recorded for this clonotype. The J gene is TRBJ2-2, the V gene TRBV7-6; D is perhaps TRBD2 (5 bases). Germline loops: CDR1 SGHVS, CDR2 FNYEAQ. Trimming took off 5 bases at V and 2 bases at J, with 15 bases between the two ends. The CDR3 loop spans 16 amino acids. The chain's CDR3 is CASSPEGSGNTGELFF. The CDR3 DNA follows: TGTGCCAGCAGCCCAGAGGGCAGCGGAAACACCGGGGAGCTGTTTTTT.

This clonotype was seen only a few times. The rearrangement links TRBV7-9 to TRBJ1-3; no firm D call. Per germline, CDR1 SEHNR and CDR2 FQNEAQ (reference sequence). V was clipped by 5 bases and J by 4 bases, with 9 bases between them. CDR3 length: 13 residues. The CDR3 bases are TGTGCCAGCAGCCTACCGGCAGGAAACACCATATATTTT. It codes for CASSLPAGNTIYF.

The V call is TRBV20-1, the J call TRBJ1-1, with TRBD1 matching 10 bases. V was clipped by 5 bases and J by 3 bases; unmatched bases: 15. CDR3 length equals 17 residues. Germline assignment: CDR1 DFQATT and CDR2 SNEGSKA (reference sequence). As DNA, the CDR3 is TGCAGTGCTCCCCCGGGGGACAGGGGATATCTGGACACTGAAGCTTTCTTT. It encodes CSAPPGDRGYLDTEAFF.

The sample holds many counts of this clonotype. The chain has TRBV27 and TRBJ2-3; 9 bases fit TRBD2. This CDR3 region has 16 residues. The trim removed 4 bases at V and 3 bases at J, leaving 8 bases unmatched. Germline CDR1 and CDR2: MNHEY and SMNVEV (reference sequence). CDR3 sequence (DNA): TGTGCCAGCAGTTGGTCTCCTAGCGGGGAAACAGATACGCAGTATTTT. As protein: CASSWSPSGETDTQYF.